This T cell receptor beta chain is drawn from a study of blood T cells in healthy people across ages. Using a J-beta primer mix together with a sample-barcoded 5' primer, a second PCR was run for about 7 to 12 cycles. Template switching added a 12-random-nucleotide identifier to every cDNA molecule. Researchers report that each sample yielded at least 3 million CDR3-containing paired-end reads. TCRdb redid the calling of the 5' RACE reads with MiXCR, one entry per CDR3 protein. The sample includes roughly 1,300,000 distinct CDR3 sequences, around 59% of them seen just once. This CDR3 has 16 amino acids. Looked up from germline, CDR1 is SEHNR and CDR2 is FQNEAQ (reference sequence). The table lists this clonotype with a count of one.

Sequencing was carried out using blood. The clonotype comes from a man aged 18 to 29 in good health. The chain employs TRBV7-9 and TRBJ2-4, with TRBD1 matching over 10 bases. The last part of the DNA fits TRBJ2-7 better; the J call may be wrong. The CDR3 region is CASSLGGTGAPYEQYF. The CDR3 DNA sequence: TGTGCCAGCAGCTTAGGCGGGACAGGGGCACCCTACGAGCAGTACTTC.